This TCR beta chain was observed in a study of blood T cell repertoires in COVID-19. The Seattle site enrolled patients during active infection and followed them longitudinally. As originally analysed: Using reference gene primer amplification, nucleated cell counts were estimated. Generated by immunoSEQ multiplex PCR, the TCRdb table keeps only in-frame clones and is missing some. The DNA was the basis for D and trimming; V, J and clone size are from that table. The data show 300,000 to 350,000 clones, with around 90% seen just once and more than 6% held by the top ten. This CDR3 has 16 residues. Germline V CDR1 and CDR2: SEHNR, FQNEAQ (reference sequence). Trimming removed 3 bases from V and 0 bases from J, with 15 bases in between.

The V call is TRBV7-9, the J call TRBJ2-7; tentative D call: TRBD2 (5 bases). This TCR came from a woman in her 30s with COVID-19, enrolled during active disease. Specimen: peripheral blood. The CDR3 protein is CASSFGGSDNSYEQYF. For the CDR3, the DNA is TGTGCCAGCAGCTTCGGAGGCAGTGATAACTCCTACGAGCAGTACTTC.